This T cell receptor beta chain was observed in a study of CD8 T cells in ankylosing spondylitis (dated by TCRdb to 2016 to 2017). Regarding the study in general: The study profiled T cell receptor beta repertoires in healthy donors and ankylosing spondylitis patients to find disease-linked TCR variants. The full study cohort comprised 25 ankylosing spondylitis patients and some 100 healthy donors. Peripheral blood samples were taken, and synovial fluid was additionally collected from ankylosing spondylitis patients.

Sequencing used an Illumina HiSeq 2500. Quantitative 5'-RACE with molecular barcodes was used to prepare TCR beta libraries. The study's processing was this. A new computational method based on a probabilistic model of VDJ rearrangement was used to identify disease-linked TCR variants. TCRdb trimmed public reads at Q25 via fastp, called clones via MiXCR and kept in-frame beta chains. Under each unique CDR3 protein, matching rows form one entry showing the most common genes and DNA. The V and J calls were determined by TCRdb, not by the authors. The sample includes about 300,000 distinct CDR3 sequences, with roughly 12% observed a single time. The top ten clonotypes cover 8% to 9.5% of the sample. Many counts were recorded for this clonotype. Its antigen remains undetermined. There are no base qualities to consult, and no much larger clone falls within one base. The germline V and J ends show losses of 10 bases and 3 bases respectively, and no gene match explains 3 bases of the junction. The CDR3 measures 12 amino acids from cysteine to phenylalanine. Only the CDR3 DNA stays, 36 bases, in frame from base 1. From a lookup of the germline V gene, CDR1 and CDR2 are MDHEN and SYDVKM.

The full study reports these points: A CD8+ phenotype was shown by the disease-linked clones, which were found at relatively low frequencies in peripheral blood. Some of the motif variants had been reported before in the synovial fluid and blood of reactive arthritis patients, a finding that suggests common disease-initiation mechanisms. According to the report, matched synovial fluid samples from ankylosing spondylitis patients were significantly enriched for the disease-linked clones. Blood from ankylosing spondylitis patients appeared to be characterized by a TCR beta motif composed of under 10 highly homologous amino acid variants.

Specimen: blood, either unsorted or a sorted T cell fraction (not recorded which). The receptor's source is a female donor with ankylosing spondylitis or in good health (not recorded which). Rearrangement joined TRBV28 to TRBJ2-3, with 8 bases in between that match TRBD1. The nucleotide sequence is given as TGTGCCATAGGGACAGGAACAGATACGCAGTATTTT. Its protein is CAIGTGTDTQYF. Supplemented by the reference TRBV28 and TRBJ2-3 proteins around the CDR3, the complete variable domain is DVKVTQSSRYLVKRTGEKVFLECVQDMDHENMFWYRQDPGLGLRLIYFSYDVKMKEKGDIPEGYSVSREKKERFSLILESASTNQTSMYLCAIGTGTDTQYFGPGTRLTVL.